The present entry profiles one T cell receptor (beta chain) with its context. The antigen remains undetermined. Total RNA extracted from each sample amounted to at least 6 micrograms. The second PCR ran roughly 7 to 12 cycles with a sample-barcoded 5' primer and J-beta primers. Each CDR3 protein is one row after TCRdb ran MiXCR on the 5' RACE reads. The repertoire holds about 800,000 distinct CDR3 sequences, with 58% as singletons. The CDR3 consists of 12 residues. Trimming stripped 1 base from V and 8 bases from J, with 6 bases between. Germline CDR1 LGHDT, CDR2 YNNKEL (reference sequence). The entry originates in a study of blood T cells in healthy people across ages. Study overall: Researchers report that template switching captured about one barcoded beta molecule per two T cells. Findings and caveats of the study: The study could not conclusively compare naive and antigen-experienced cells, given its unsorted PBMCs.

This clonotype was obtained from a man aged 25 to 45 in good health. V usage is TRBV3-1 and J usage is TRBJ2-1; D not certain. The sequenced sample was blood. CDR3: CASSQGYHEQFF. CDR3 nucleotides: TGTGCCAGCAGCCAAGGATACCATGAGCAGTTCTTC.